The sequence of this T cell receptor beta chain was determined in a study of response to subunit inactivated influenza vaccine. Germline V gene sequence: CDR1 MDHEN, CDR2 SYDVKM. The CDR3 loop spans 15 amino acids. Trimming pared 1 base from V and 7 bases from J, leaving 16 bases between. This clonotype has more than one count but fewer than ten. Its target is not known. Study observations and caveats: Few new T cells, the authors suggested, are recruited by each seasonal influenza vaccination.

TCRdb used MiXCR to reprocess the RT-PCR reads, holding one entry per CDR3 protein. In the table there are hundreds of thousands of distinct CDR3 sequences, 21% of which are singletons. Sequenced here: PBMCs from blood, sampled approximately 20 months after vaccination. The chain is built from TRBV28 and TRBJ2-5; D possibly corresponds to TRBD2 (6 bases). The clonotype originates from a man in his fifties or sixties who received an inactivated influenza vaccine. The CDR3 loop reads CASSLYGGNRGTQYF. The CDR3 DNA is TGTGCCAGCAGTTTATACGGGGGTAACCGGGGGACCCAGTACTTC.